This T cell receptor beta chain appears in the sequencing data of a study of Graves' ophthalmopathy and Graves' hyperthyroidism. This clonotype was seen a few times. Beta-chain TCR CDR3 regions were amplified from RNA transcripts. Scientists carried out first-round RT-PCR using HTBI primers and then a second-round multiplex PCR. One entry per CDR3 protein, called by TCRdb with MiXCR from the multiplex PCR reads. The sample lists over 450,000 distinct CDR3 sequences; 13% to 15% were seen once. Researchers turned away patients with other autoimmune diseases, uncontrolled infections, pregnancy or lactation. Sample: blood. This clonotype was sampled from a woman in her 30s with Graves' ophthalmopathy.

CDR3 in DNA: TGTGCCTGGAAAGGGGCGTTCCCTTCACCCCTCCACTTT. The encoded protein is CAWKGAFPSPLHF. The rearrangement uses TRBV30 and TRBJ1-6; a weak D match, TRBD1 (5 bases). CDR1 and CDR2 from the germline V gene are GTSNPN and SVGIG (reference sequence). V lost 4 bases to trimming and J lost 9 bases, with 13 bases between them. The CDR3 extends over 13 amino acids.